In this sample, the clone carrying this T cell receptor beta chain turned up a few times. Its specificity is not known. TCRdb ran MiXCR on the 5' RACE reads and lists one entry per CDR3 protein. Among some 240,000 distinct CDR3 sequences listed, more than 9% were seen once. The entry originates in a study of identical twins. Notes on the study in general: Fewer insertions marked abundant cord blood beta clonotypes; young adult naive trended weakly, memory not at all. Out-of-frame sharing of TCR alpha in monozygotic twins was underestimated by models.

This CDR3 contains 13 residues. Germline CDR1 SGHNT, CDR2 YYREEE (reference sequence). V was pared by 4 bases and J by 9 bases, with 1 base of the junction left unmatched. Sequenced material: memory T cells sorted from blood. The origin of this receptor is a man in his forties or fifties in good health. The J gene is TRBJ1-6, the V gene TRBV5-4; 10 nucleotides match TRBD1. CDR3 sequence (DNA): TGTGCCAGCAGCCGGGACAGGGGTTCACCCCTCCACTTT. Its protein is CASSRDRGSPLHF. Together with reference TRBV5-4 and TRBJ1-6, the CDR3 gives the full variable domain: ETGVTQSPTHLIKTRGQQVTLRCSSQSGHNTVSWYQQALGQGPQFIFQYYREEENGRGNFPPRFSGLQFPNYSSELNVNALELDDSALYLCASSRDRGSPLHFGNGTRLTVT.